This T cell receptor beta chain derives from a study of PD-1 blockade in mismatch repair-deficient tumors. About the research overall: Patients had eleven to twelve mismatch repair-deficient cancer types, all previously treated and progressing. Study-level results: Rapid post-treatment expansion, then contraction, generally preceding radiologic response, marked tumor-resident clones.

The repertoire was sequenced with immunoSEQ multiplex PCR; TCRdb's copy has only in-frame clones and lacks some. The sample includes approximately 38,000 clones, around 84% of them seen just once. Remarks on this clone: Its antigen remains unknown.

All patients were mismatch repair deficient, assessed by either PCR or immunohistochemistry. TCRs were sequenced from three patients responding to pembrolizumab. The TCR originated in an adult with mismatch repair-deficient cancer. This specimen consisted of peripheral blood, obtained about 76 weeks after starting pembrolizumab.

The CDR3 here is CASSYRVGEKLFF. CDR3 nucleotide sequence: TGTGCCAGCAGTTACAGGGTTGGAGAAAAACTGTTTTTT. This rearrangement joins TRBV6-6 to TRBJ1-4; D call uncertain. The V gene's germline CDR1 is MNHNY and CDR2 SVGAGI (reference sequence). With 2 bases removed from V and 8 bases from J, the gap between germline ends came to 9 bases. The CDR3 covers 13 residues.